A single sample is the source of the 24 T cell receptor beta chains below, sequenced in a study of T-cell memory formation after mild COVID-19. TCRdb analysed the 5' RACE reads with MiXCR anew, one entry per CDR3 protein. The repertoire holds under 600,000 distinct CDR3 sequences, with approximately 21% as singletons. Material: PBMCs or a T cell subset sorted from them (not recorded which). The receptors originated from an adult woman who had mild COVID-19 (a few samples of this study predate the infection). Cell type and time point are not known.

V and J are TRBV12-3 or TRBV12-4 and TRBJ1-1; D remains ambiguous. Trimming cost V 5 bases and J 2 bases, with 12 bases left between them. The CDR3 is 14 amino acids. Written as DNA, the CDR3 is TGTGCCAGCAGTATTTCCACACCAAACACTGAAGCTTTCTTT. Translation: CASSISTPNTEAFF.

The chain carries TRBV20-1 and TRBJ1-1; D gene ambiguous. V shed 1 base and J shed 1 base, with 10 bases lying between them. The CDR3 runs to 14 residues. The germline gives CDR1 DFQATT, CDR2 SNEGSKA (reference sequence). The CDR3 DNA reads TGCAGTGCTAGAGTAGGGCCGCAGAACACTGAAGCTTTCTTT. Translation gives CSARVGPQNTEAFF.

The V and J genes are TRBV24-1 and TRBJ2-7; D is uncertain. The CDR3 has 15 amino acids. The germline V gene encodes CDR1 KGHDR and CDR2 SFDVKD. Trimming left V 5 bases short and J 3 bases short, with 16 bases between. This chain's CDR3 is CATSGGSADSYEQYF. Written as DNA, the CDR3 is TGTGCCACCAGTGGGGGTTCGGCGGATAGCTACGAGCAGTACTTC.

The rearrangement joins TRBV18 to TRBJ1-2; D is uncertain. From germline, CDR1 is KGHSH and CDR2 LQKENI. The CDR3 spans 15 residues. Trimming removed 5 bases from V and 5 bases from J, with 18 bases in between. CDR3 in amino acids: CASSTGNPGGYGYTF. The DNA for the CDR3 is TGTGCCAGCTCAACGGGCAACCCGGGAGGTTATGGCTACACCTTC.

V is TRBV27 and J is TRBJ2-3; 9 bases are shared with TRBD2. Per the germline V gene, CDR1 is MNHEY and CDR2 is SMNVEV (reference sequence). The J segment lost 3 bases and the V segment lost 4 bases, leaving 11 bases of the junction unmatched. The CDR3 loop spans 17 amino acids. CDR3 sequence reads: CASSSTQASGATDTQYF. The CDR3 DNA reads as TGTGCCAGCAGTTCCACTCAGGCTAGCGGGGCTACAGATACGCAGTATTTT.

The chain is built from TRBV6-5 and TRBJ2-1, with a tentative D call TRBD1 (5 bases). Trimming took off 3 bases at V and 5 bases at J, with 17 bases between the two ends. The germline gives CDR1 MNHEY, CDR2 SVGAGI. CDR3 length equals 16 residues. CDR3 coding DNA: TGTGCCAGCAGTTATGGGGCGCGGCGGATCAACAATGAGCAGTTCTTC. Encoded protein: CASSYGARRINNEQFF.

J is TRBJ1-2 and V is TRBV12-3 or TRBV12-4; D remains ambiguous. CDR3 length equals 14 residues. V lost 1 base, J lost 6 bases, and 12 bases lay in between. CDR3 coding DNA: TGTGCCAGCAGTTTAGTTGGGCAGCTAGATGGCTACACCTTC. Translation gives CASSLVGQLDGYTF.

The chain links TRBV5-1 to TRBJ2-3; D ambiguous. V dropped 4 bases and J dropped 6 bases, with 9 bases sitting between them. CDR1 is SGHRS, CDR2 YFSETQ, per germline. The CDR3 runs 12 residues. In DNA, the CDR3 is TGCGCCAGCAGCCCCCCGGACGATACGCAGTATTTT. It encodes CASSPPDDTQYF.

The table lists this clonotype with a few counts. This chain links TRBV6-1 with TRBJ2-3, with D tentatively TRBD1 (8 bases). The CDR3 runs to 15 residues. V was shortened by 6 bases and J by 5 bases, with 18 bases between the two germline ends. Germline V gene sequence: CDR1 MNHNS, CDR2 SASEGT. The CDR3, as DNA: TGTGCCAGCAGGAAGGACAGGGAGGGAGGAGATACGCAGTATTTT. It codes for CASRKDREGGDTQYF.

The rearrangement links TRBV2 to TRBJ2-7, with a possible D match to TRBD2 (5 bases). Germline loops: CDR1 SNHLY, CDR2 FYNNEI. The CDR3 spans 12 residues. The ends were cut back, 2 bases at V and 3 bases at J, with 5 bases in the middle. The CDR3 region is CASSERGYEQYF. The CDR3 bases are TGTGCCAGCAGTGAACGGGGCTACGAGCAGTACTTC.

The chain is built from TRBV7-2 and TRBJ2-7; 13 nucleotides align to TRBD2. The CDR3 spans 15 residues. Per germline, CDR1 SGHTA and CDR2 FQGNSA. Germline trimming cut 5 bases from V and 3 bases from J; bases unmatched to any gene: 4. The CDR3 DNA is TGTGCCAGCAGCGATGGACTAGCGGGAGACTACGAGCAGTACTTC. It is translated as CASSDGLAGDYEQYF. The full variable domain, in which reference TRBV7-2 and TRBJ2-7 provide the parts outside the CDR3, is GAGVSQSPSNKVTEKGKDVELRCDPISGHTALYWYRQSLGQGLEFLIYFQGNSAPDKSGLPSDRFSAERTGGSVSTLTIQRTQQEDSAVYLCASSDGLAGDYEQYFGPGTRLTVT.

This clonotype has a handful of counts. The chain is built from TRBV28 and TRBJ2-7; TRBD1 is a possible D gene (6 bases). CDR1 is MDHEN and CDR2 is SYDVKM in the germline V gene. The CDR3 totals 14 residues. The ends were cut back, 5 bases at V and 8 bases at J, with 19 bases in the middle. The CDR3 reads CASSPPTTGSKQYF. The CDR3, as DNA: TGTGCCAGCAGTCCCCCCACGACAGGTAGTAAGCAGTACTTC.

This clonotype has just a few counts. This chain links TRBV7-2 with TRBJ2-2; 13 bases line up with TRBD2. Germline V gene sequence: CDR1 SGHTA, CDR2 FQGNSA. Unmatched junction bases numbered 8, after V lost 0 bases and J lost 7 bases. The CDR3 sequence is 18 residues long. The CDR3 is CASSLALGLAGRGGELFF. CDR3 in DNA: TGTGCCAGCAGCTTAGCTTTGGGACTAGCGGGACGGGGCGGGGAGCTGTTTTTT.

The gene calls are TRBV25-1 and TRBJ1-1; a possible D gene is TRBD1 (5 bases). CDR1 is MGHDK and CDR2 is SYGVNS in the germline V gene. The CDR3 loop spans 13 amino acids. V shed 3 bases and J shed 9 bases, with 14 bases lying between them. The CDR3 sequence: CASSDGAGRKAFF. CDR3 coding DNA: TGTGCCAGCAGTGACGGGGCAGGGCGGAAAGCTTTCTTT.

CDR3 loop: CASSPGQGRTEAFF. The CDR3 nucleotides are TGCGCCAGCAGCCCCGGACAGGGGAGGACTGAAGCTTTCTTT. This sequence joins TRBV5-1 and TRBJ1-1; 9 bases line up with TRBD1. CDR3 size: 14 residues. Germline values: CDR1 SGHRS, CDR2 YFSETQ. Unmatched junction bases numbered 6, after V lost 4 bases and J lost 5 bases.

The V gene is TRBV5-1, the J gene TRBJ2-3; TRBD2 matches 9 bases. The CDR3 length is 14 residues. Germline V CDR1 and CDR2: SGHRS, YFSETQ. Trimming at V came to 5 bases and at J to 5 bases, leaving 6 bases not matched to a gene. CDR3 nucleotides: TGCGCCAGCAGTTTGACTAGCGGTCAAGATACGCAGTATTTT. It translates to CASSLTSGQDTQYF.

This chain uses TRBV18 with TRBJ2-5, with D unresolved. The V end was cut by 1 base, the J end by 2 bases, with 8 bases between. Looked up from germline, CDR1 is KGHSH and CDR2 is LQKENI. The CDR3 is 14 amino acids. The CDR3 region has the DNA TGTGCCAGCTCACCACTACGGAATCAAGAGACCCAGTACTTC. Protein sequence: CASSPLRNQETQYF. The entire variable domain, with the rest obtained from reference TRBV18 and TRBJ2-5, is as follows: NAGVMQNPRHLVRRRGQEARLRCSPMKGHSHVYWYRQLPEEGLKFMVYLQKENIIDESGMPKERFSAEFPKEGPSILRIQQVVRGDSAAYFCASSPLRNQETQYFGPGTRLLVL.

The V and J genes are TRBV4-1 and TRBJ2-1; TRBD2 matches at 10 bases. CDR3 length equals 15 residues. Trimming at V came to 0 bases and at J to 7 bases, leaving 3 bases not matched to a gene. Germline CDR1 is MGHRA and CDR2 is YSYEKL. This chain's CDR3 is CASSQEALAGNEQFF. The CDR3 nucleotides read TGCGCCAGCAGCCAAGAGGCACTAGCGGGGAATGAGCAGTTCTTC.

The V and J genes are TRBV11-2 and TRBJ2-3; D is unclear. This CDR3 contains 15 residues. The germline V and J ends were trimmed by 5 bases and 5 bases, with 17 bases remaining between them. Germline V lookup: CDR1 SGHAT, CDR2 FQNNGV. CDR3 sequence reads: CASSLTNHGEDTQYF. CDR3 DNA sequence: TGTGCCAGCAGCCTCACTAATCATGGCGAAGATACGCAGTATTTT.

This clonotype was picked up many times. J is TRBJ1-5 and V is TRBV6-6; D gene unclear. The CDR3 runs 13 residues. The V gene's germline CDR1 is MNHNY and CDR2 SVGAGI (reference sequence). Trimming shortened V by 7 bases and J by 0 bases, and 7 bases separated the two germline ends. This CDR3 is CASTPNSNQPQHF. In DNA form, the CDR3 reads TGTGCCAGCACCCCGAATAGCAATCAGCCCCAGCATTTT.

This chain uses TRBV20-1 with TRBJ2-3; 13 nucleotides match TRBD2. J gave up 1 base and V 2 bases, and 6 bases lay outside the gene matches. This CDR3 has 17 residues. The V gene's germline CDR1 is DFQATT and CDR2 SNEGSKA (reference sequence). DNA of the CDR3: TGCAGTGCTAGATCCCCCGGGACTAGCGGGGGCACAGATACGCAGTATTTT. Protein sequence: CSARSPGTSGGTDTQYF.

The chain uses TRBV18 and TRBJ1-2, with 7 nucleotides matching TRBD1. The length of the CDR3 is 16 residues. V shed 0 bases, J shed 4 bases, and the junction held 8 bases outside the gene matches. Germline V gene data show CDR1 as KGHSH and CDR2 as LQKENI. The CDR3 reads CASSPPSTAGGYGYTF. For the CDR3, the DNA is TGTGCCAGCTCACCACCGTCGACGGCAGGGGGCTATGGCTACACCTTC.

This chain links TRBV6-6 with TRBJ1-1, with 7 bases lining up with TRBD1. The CDR3 runs 12 residues. From germline, CDR1 is MNHNY and CDR2 SVGAGI (reference sequence). V was pared by 3 bases and J by 8 bases, with 3 bases of the junction left unmatched. The CDR3: CASSYLQGEAFF. CDR3 sequence (DNA): TGTGCCAGCAGTTATCTACAGGGGGAAGCTTTCTTT.

CDR3 sequence: CASSEGQPYNEQFF. In DNA, the CDR3 is TGTGCCAGCAGCGAGGGACAGCCATACAATGAGCAGTTCTTC. The chain employs TRBV7-2 and TRBJ2-1; 7 bases are a match to TRBD1. The CDR3 contains 14 residues. V lost 5 bases, J lost 4 bases, and 5 bases stayed unmatched. The germline V gene has CDR1 SGHTA and CDR2 FQGNSA.